The rows below give T cell receptor beta chains drawn from one sample of a study of T cells of healthy individuals. TCRdb reprocessed the 5' RACE reads with MiXCR, giving one entry per CDR3 protein. The sample shows approximately 89,000 distinct CDR3 sequences, roughly 5% of them seen only once. The source is a female donor in good health. CDR3s include the opening cysteine and the closing phenylalanine or tryptophan. D genes are given only for firm matches. The size field is filled for only some rows; it gives once, few, many or a size class.

J: TRBJ2-3; size: many; D: TRBD2; V: TRBV2; DNA: TGTGCCAGCAGTTTACTAGCGGGATTCGTAGATACGCAGTATTTT; CDR3: CASSLLAGFVDTQYF
J: TRBJ2-7; size: many; D: NA; V: TRBV7-2; DNA: TGTGCCAGCAGCTCCTACGGGGTCGAGCAGTACTTC; CDR3: CASSSYGVEQYF
J: TRBJ1-2; size: many; D: TRBD1; V: TRBV2; DNA: TGTGCCAGCAGTGGACAGGGCTTAGGCTACACCTTC; CDR3: CASSGQGLGYTF
J: TRBJ1-1; size: few; D: NA; V: TRBV29-1; DNA: TGCAGCGCTGGGTTGGGAGGTGGATTGGACACTGAAGCTTTCTTT; CDR3: CSAGLGGGLDTEAFF
J: TRBJ2-2; size: many; D: TRBD1; V: TRBV5-1; DNA: TGCGCCAGCAGCGTGGGACAGAAGAACACCGGGGAGCTGTTTTTT; CDR3: CASSVGQKNTGELFF
J: TRBJ1-1; size: NA; D: NA; V: TRBV12-3/TRBV12-4; DNA: TGTGCCAGCAGATCCGACAGTCGGGGCACTGAAGCTTTCTTT; CDR3: CASRSDSRGTEAFF
J: TRBJ2-3; size: many; D: TRBD2; V: TRBV14; DNA: TGTGCCAGCAGCCAAGATGTCGGGACTAGCGGGAGCACAGATACGCAGTATTTT; CDR3: CASSQDVGTSGSTDTQYF
J: TRBJ1-4; size: many; D: NA; V: TRBV7-9; DNA: TGTGCCAGCAGCTCCTTGTCAGGAGCAACTAATGAAAAACTGTTTTTT; CDR3: CASSSLSGATNEKLFF
J: TRBJ1-5; size: NA; D: NA; V: TRBV7-2; DNA: TGTGCCAGCAGCTTGGAAGGGGTCAGTCAGCCCCAGCATTTT; CDR3: CASSLEGVSQPQHF
J: TRBJ2-5; size: NA; D: NA; V: TRBV7-3; DNA: TGTGCCAGCAGCTTACATGCAGATTTACAAGAGACCCAGTACTTC; CDR3: CASSLHADLQETQYF
J: TRBJ1-1; size: few; D: TRBD1; V: TRBV7-9; DNA: TGTGCCAGCAGCTTAGCTTACGGGACAGAGAACACTGAAGCTTTCTTT; CDR3: CASSLAYGTENTEAFF
J: TRBJ2-3; size: NA; D: NA; V: TRBV7-9; DNA: TGTGCCAGCAGGGGCCAAACAGATACGCAGTATTTT; CDR3: CASRGQTDTQYF
J: TRBJ1-1; size: many; D: NA; V: TRBV20-1; DNA: TGCAGTGCTAGAGATAGGAACAGGAACACTGAAGCTTTCTTT; CDR3: CSARDRNRNTEAFF
J: TRBJ2-5; size: NA; D: NA; V: TRBV29-1; DNA: TGCAGCGGGACAATTTCAGGGCTGACCCAGTACTTC; CDR3: CSGTISGLTQYF
J: TRBJ2-6; size: few; D: NA; V: TRBV19; DNA: TGTGCCAGTACAGGGTCTGGGGCCAACGTCCTGACTTTC; CDR3: CASTGSGANVLTF
J: TRBJ1-6; size: NA; D: NA; V: TRBV7-2; DNA: TGTGCCAGCAGCCCCGCTCGGGATTCACCCCTCCACTTT; CDR3: CASSPARDSPLHF
J: TRBJ2-3; size: many; D: NA; V: TRBV7-2; DNA: TGTGCCAGCAGACTGGGGTTGTCCGCAGATACGCAGTATTTT; CDR3: CASRLGLSADTQYF
J: TRBJ2-1; size: many; D: TRBD2; V: TRBV7-2; DNA: TGTGCCAGCAGCTTGGCTAGCGGAGCCGCCGCCTACAATGAGCAGTTCTTC; CDR3: CASSLASGAAAYNEQFF